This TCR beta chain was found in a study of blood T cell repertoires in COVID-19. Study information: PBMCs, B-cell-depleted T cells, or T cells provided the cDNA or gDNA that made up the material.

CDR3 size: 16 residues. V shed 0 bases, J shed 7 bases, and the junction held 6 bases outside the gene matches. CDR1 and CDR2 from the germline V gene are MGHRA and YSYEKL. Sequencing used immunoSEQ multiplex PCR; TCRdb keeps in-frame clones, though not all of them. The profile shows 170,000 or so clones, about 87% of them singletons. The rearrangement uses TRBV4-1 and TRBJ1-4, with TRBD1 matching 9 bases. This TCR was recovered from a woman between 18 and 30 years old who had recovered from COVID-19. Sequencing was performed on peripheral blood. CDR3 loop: CASSQDPGTGFEKLFF. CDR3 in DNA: TGCGCCAGCAGCCAAGACCCCGGGACAGGGTTTGAAAAACTGTTTTTT.